The clone carrying this TCR beta chain was counted only a few times. The antigen is unknown. The source of the sample is a study of CD8+ T cells in alopecia areata. Study-wide points: Lesional tissue from the scalp (especially in alopecia totalis/universalis) showed higher clonality than normal scalp.

RNA was isolated and reverse transcribed to cDNA, the sequencing template. TCRdb's copy holds only in-frame clones and misses some; the assay was immunoSEQ multiplex PCR. This table has some 170,000 clones, roughly 66% appearing once. The CDR3 has 11 amino acids. Deletions cut 7 bases from V and 1 base from J, with 4 bases between. Germline V CDR1 and CDR2: SEHNR, FQNEAQ (reference sequence). The clonotype originates from a human donor with alopecia areata. The source material was CD8+ T cells sorted from blood, sampled at week 0. The V and J genes are TRBV7-9 and TRBJ1-1; D remains ambiguous. The CDR3 here is CASNENTEAFF. The CDR3 DNA reads TGTGCCAGCAACGAGAACACTGAAGCTTTCTTT.